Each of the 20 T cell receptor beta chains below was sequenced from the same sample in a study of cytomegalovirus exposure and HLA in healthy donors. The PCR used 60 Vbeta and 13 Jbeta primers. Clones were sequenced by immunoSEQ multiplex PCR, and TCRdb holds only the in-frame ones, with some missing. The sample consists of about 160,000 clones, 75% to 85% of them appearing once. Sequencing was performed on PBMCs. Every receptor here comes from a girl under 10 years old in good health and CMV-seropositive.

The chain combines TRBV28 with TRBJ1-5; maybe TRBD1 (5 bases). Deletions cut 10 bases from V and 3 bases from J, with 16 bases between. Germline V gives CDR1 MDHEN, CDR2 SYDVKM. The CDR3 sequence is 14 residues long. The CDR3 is CAMQVRGDNQPQHF. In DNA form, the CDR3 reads TGTGCCATGCAGGTCCGGGGGGACAATCAGCCCCAGCATTTT.

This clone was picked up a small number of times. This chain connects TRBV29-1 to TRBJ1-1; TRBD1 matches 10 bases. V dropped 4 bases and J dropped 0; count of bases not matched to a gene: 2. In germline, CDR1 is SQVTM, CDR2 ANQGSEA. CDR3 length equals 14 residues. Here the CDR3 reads CSVGQGAMNTEAFF. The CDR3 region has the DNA TGCAGCGTTGGACAGGGGGCGATGAACACTGAAGCTTTCTTT.

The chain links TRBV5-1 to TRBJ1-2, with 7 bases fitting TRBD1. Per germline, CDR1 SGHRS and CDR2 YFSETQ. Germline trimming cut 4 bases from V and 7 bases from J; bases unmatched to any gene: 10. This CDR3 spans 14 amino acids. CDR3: CASSPGTAGAGYTF. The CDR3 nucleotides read TGCGCCAGCAGCCCGGGGACAGCCGGTGCTGGCTACACCTTC.

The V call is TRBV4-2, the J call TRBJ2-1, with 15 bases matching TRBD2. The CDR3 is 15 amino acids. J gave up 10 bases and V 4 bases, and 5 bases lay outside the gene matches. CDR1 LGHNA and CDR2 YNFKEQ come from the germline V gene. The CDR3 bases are TGTGCCAGCAGCCCGGGACTAGCGGGAGGTTTAGAGCAGTTCTTC. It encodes CASSPGLAGGLEQFF.

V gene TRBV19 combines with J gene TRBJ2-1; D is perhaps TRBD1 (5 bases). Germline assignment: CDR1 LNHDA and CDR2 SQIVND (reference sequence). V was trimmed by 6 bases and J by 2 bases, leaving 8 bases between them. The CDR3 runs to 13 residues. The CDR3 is CASRTDPYNEQFF. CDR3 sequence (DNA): TGTGCCAGTAGGACAGACCCCTACAATGAGCAGTTCTTC.

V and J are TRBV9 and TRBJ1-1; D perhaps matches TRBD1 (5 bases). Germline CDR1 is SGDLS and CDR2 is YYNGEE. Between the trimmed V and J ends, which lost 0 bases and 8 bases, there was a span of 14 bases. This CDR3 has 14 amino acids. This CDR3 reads CASSVEGSALEAFF. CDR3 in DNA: TGTGCCAGCAGCGTAGAGGGGTCGGCACTAGAAGCTTTCTTT.

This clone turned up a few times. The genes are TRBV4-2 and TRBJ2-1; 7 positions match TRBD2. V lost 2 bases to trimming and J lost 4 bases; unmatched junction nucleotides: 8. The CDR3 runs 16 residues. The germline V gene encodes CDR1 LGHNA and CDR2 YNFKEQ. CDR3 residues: CASSQNLAEPYNEQFF. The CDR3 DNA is TGTGCCAGCAGCCAAAACCTAGCGGAGCCGTACAATGAGCAGTTCTTC.

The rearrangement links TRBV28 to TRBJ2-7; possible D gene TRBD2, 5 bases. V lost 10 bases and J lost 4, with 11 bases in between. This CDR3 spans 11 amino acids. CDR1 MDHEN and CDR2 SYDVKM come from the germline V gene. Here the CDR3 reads CATAGPYEQYF. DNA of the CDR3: TGTGCCACCGCGGGCCCGTACGAGCAGTACTTC. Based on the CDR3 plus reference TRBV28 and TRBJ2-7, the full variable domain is DVKVTQSSRYLVKRTGEKVFLECVQDMDHENMFWYRQDPGLGLRLIYFSYDVKMKEKGDIPEGYSVSREKKERFSLILESASTNQTSMYLCATAGPYEQYFGPGTRLTVT.

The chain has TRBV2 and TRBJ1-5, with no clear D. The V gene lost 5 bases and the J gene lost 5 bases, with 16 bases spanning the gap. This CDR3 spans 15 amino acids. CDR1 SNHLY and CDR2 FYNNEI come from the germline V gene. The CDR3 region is CASSSPTSVDQPQHF. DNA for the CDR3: TGTGCCAGCAGTTCCCCGACTTCAGTAGATCAGCCCCAGCATTTT.

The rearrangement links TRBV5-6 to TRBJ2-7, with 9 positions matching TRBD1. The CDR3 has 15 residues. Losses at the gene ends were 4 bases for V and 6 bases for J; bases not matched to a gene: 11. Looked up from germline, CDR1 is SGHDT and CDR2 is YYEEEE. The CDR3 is CASSRGGTGFGEQYF. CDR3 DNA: TGTGCCAGCAGCAGGGGGGGGACAGGGTTCGGCGAGCAGTACTTC.

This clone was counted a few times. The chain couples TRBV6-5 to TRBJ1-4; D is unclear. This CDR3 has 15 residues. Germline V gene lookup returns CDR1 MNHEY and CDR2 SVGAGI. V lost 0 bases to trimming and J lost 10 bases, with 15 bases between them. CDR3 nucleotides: TGTGCCAGCAGTTACTCGGTAAACCAAAACGGAAAACTGTTTTTT. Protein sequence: CASSYSVNQNGKLFF.

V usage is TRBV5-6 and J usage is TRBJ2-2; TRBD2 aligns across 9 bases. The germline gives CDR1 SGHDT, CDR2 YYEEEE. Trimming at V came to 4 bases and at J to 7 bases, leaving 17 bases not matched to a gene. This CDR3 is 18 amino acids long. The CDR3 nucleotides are TGTGCCAGCAGCCGCTGGGGTACCTTAGCGGGAGCGGTCGGGGAGCTGTTTTTT. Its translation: CASSRWGTLAGAVGELFF. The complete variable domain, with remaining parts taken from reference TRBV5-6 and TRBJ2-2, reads DAGVTQSPTHLIKTRGQQVTLRCSPKSGHDTVSWYQQALGQGPQFIFQYYEEEERQRGNFPDRFSGHQFPNYSSELNVNALLLGDSALYLCASSRWGTLAGAVGELFFGEGSRLTVL.

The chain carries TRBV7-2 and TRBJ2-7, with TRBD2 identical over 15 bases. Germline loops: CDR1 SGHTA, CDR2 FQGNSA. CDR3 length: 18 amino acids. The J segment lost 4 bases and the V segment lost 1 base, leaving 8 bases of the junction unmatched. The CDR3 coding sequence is TGTGCCAGCAGCTTAGTTGACCCGGGACTAGCGGGAGGATACGAGCAGTACTTC. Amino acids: CASSLVDPGLAGGYEQYF.

CDR3: CASSPGPGREAHNEQFF. The CDR3 nucleotides read TGTGCCAGCAGTCCGGGGCCCGGGCGGGAGGCTCACAATGAGCAGTTCTTC. V gene TRBV6-4 combines with J gene TRBJ2-1; 8 positions match TRBD2. This CDR3 has 17 residues. V shed 5 bases and J 5 bases; nucleotides not matched to a gene: 14. Germline values: CDR1 MRHNA, CDR2 SNTAGT.

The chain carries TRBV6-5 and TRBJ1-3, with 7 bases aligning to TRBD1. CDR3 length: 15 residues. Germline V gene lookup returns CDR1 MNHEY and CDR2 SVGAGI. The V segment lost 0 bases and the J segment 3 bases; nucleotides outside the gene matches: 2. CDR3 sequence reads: CASSYSAGGGNTIYF. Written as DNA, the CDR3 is TGTGCCAGCAGTTACTCCGCAGGGGGTGGAAACACCATATATTTT.

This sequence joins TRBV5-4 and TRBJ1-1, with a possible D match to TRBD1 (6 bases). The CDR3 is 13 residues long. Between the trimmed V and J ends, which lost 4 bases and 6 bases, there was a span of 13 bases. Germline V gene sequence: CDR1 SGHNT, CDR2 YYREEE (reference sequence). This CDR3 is CASSRQAAAEAFF. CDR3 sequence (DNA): TGTGCCAGCAGCCGACAGGCGGCGGCTGAAGCTTTCTTT. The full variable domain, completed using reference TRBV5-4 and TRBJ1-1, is ETGVTQSPTHLIKTRGQQVTLRCSSQSGHNTVSWYQQALGQGPQFIFQYYREEENGRGNFPPRFSGLQFPNYSSELNVNALELDDSALYLCASSRQAAAEAFFGQGTRLTVV.

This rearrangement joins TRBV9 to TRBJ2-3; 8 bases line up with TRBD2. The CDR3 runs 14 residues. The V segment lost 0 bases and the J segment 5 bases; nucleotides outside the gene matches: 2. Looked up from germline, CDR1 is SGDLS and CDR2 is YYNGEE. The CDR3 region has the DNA TGTGCCAGCAGCGTAGGTACTAGCGGAGATACGCAGTATTTT. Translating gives CASSVGTSGDTQYF.

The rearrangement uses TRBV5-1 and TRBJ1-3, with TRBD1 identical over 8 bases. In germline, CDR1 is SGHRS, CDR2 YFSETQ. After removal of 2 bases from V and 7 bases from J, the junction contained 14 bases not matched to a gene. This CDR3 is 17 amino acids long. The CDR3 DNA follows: TGCGCCAGCAGCTTCTCGCCTTCGGACAGGACAGGGAACACCATATATTTT. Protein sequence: CASSFSPSDRTGNTIYF.

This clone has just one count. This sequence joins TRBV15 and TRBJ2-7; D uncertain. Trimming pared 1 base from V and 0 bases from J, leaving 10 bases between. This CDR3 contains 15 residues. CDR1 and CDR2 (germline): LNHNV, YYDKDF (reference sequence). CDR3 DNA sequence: TGTGCCACCAGCAGAGGGCGTGGGCTCTCCTACGAGCAGTACTTC. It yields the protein CATSRGRGLSYEQYF. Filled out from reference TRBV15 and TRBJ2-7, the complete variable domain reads DAMVIQNPRYQVTQFGKPVTLSCSQTLNHNVMYWYQQKSSQAPKLLFHYYDKDFNNEADTPDNFQSRRPNTSFCFLDIRSPGLGDTAMYLCATSRGRGLSYEQYFGPGTRLTVT.

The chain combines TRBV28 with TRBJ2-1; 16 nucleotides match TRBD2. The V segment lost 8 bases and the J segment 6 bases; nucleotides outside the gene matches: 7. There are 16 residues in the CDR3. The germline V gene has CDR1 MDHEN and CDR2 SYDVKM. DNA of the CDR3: TGTGCCAGCTCCCCTGGGACTAGCGGGAGGGCCAATGAGCAGTTCTTC. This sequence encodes CASSPGTSGRANEQFF.